This T cell receptor (beta chain) was identified during a study of OX40 agonist ivuxolimab in advanced cancers. Sequenced by immunoSEQ multiplex PCR; TCRdb stores in-frame clones only, minus some. The repertoire has about 77,000 clones, roughly 80% of them found once; the top ten carry roughly 4.6%. Regarding this clone: One end of the junction is discordant with germline, which a read error may explain.

This CDR3 comprises 14 residues. CDR1 and CDR2 from the germline V gene are GTSNPN and SVGIG (reference sequence). Specimen: CD4+ or CD8+ T cells sorted from blood, collected in a trial of the OX40 agonist ivuxolimab. The chain carries TRBV30 and TRBJ2-1; the D gene is possibly TRBD2 (6 bases). This sequence originates from an adult with an advanced solid tumor such as melanoma, head and neck, liver or kidney cancer. CDR3 coding DNA: TGTGTCTGGATTCCGGGACTGATCTACAATGAGCAGTTCTTC. It codes for CVWIPGLIYNEQFF.